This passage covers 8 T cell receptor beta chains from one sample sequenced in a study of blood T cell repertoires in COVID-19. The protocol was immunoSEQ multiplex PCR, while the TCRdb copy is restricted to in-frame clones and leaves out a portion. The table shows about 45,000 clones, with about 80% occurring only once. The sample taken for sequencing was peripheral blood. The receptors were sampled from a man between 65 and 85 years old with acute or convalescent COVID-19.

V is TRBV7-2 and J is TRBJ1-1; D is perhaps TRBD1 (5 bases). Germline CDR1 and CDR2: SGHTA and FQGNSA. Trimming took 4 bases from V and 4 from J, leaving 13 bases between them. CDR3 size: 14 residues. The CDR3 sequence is CASSSNWGGTEAFF. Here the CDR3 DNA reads TGTGCCAGCAGCTCCAACTGGGGGGGCACTGAAGCTTTCTTT.

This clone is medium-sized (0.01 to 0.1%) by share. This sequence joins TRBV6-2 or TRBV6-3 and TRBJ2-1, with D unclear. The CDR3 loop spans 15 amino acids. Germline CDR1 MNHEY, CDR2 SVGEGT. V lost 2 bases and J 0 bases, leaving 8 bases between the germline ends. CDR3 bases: TGTGCCAGCAGTTACGAGATGAGCTCCTACAATGAGCAGTTCTTC. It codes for CASSYEMSSYNEQFF.

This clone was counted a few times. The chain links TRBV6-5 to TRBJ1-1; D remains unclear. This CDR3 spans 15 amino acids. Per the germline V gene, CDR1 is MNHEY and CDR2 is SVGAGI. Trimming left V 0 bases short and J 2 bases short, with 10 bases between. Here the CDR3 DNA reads TGTGCCAGCAGTTACTCTTCAATGTTTAACACTGAAGCTTTCTTT. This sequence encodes CASSYSSMFNTEAFF.

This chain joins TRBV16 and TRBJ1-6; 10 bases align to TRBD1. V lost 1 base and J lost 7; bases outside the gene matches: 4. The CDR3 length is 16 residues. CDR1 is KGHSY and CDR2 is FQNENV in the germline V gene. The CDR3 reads CASSQFRDRGNSPLHF. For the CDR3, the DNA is TGTGCCAGCAGCCAATTTAGGGACAGGGGAAATTCACCCCTCCACTTT. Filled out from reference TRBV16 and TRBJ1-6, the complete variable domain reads GEEVAQTPKHLVRGEGQKAKLYCAPIKGHSYVFWYQQVLKNEFKFLISFQNENVFDETGMPKERFSAKCLPNSPCSLEIQATKLEDSAVYFCASSQFRDRGNSPLHFGNGTRLTVT.

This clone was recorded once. DNA for the CDR3: TGTGCCAGCAGTTACACCCAGGACAATATCAACTATGGCTACACCTTC. It yields the protein CASSYTQDNINYGYTF. The V and J genes are TRBV6-2 or TRBV6-3 and TRBJ1-2, with a weak D call TRBD1 (5 bases). This CDR3 is built from 16 residues. Trimming left V 2 bases short and J 2 bases short, with 15 bases between. CDR1 MNHEY and CDR2 SVGEGT come from the germline V gene.

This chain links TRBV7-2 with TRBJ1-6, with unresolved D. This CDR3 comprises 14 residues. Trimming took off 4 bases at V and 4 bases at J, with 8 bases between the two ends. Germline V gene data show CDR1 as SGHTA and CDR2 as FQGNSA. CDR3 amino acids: CASSYEVYNSPLHF. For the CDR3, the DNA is TGTGCCAGCAGCTATGAGGTGTATAATTCACCCCTCCACTTT.

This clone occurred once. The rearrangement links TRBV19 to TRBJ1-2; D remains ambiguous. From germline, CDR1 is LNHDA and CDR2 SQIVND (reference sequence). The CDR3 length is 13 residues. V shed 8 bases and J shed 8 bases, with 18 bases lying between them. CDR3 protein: CASSKRPSGGYTF. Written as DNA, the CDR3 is TGTGCCAGTTCCAAACGGCCGTCGGGAGGCTACACCTTC.

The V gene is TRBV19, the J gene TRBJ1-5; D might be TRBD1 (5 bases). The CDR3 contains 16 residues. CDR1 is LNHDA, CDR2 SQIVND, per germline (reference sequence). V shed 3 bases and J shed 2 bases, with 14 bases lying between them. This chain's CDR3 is CASSMWTPGGNQPQHF. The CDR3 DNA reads TGTGCCAGTAGTATGTGGACACCTGGGGGCAATCAGCCCCAGCATTTT.